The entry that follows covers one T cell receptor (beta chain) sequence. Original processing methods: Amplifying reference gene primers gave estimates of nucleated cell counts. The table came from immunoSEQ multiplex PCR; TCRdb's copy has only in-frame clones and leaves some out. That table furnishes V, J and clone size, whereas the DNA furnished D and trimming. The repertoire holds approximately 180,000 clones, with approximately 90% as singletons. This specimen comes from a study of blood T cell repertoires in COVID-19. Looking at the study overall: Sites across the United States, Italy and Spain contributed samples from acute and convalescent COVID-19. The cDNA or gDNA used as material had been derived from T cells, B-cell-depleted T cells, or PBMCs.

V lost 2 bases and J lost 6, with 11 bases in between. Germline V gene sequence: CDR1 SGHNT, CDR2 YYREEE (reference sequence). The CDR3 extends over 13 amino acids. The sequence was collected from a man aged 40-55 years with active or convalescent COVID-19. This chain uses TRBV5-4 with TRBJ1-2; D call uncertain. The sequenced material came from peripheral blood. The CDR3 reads CASSFDRLNGYTF. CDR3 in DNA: TGTGCCAGCAGCTTTGACCGACTTAATGGCTACACCTTC.